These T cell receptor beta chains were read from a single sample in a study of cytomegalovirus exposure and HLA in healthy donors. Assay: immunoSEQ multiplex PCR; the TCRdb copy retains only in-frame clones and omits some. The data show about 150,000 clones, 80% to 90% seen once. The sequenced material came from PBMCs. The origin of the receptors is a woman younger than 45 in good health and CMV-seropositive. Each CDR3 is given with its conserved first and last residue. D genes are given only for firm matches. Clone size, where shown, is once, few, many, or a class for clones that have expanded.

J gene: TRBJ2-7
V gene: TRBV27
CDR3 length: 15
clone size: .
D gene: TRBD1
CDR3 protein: CASSLVRDRSYEQYF
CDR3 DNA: TGTGCCAGCAGTTTAGTGCGGGACAGGTCCTACGAGCAGTACTTC

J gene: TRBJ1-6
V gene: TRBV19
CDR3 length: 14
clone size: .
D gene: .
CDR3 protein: CASSIRRNNSPLHF
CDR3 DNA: TGTGCCAGTAGTATACGCAGGAATAATTCACCCCTCCACTTT

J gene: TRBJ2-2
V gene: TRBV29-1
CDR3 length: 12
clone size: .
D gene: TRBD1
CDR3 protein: CSVTGSAGELFF
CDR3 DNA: TGCAGCGTGACAGGGAGCGCCGGGGAGCTGTTTTTT

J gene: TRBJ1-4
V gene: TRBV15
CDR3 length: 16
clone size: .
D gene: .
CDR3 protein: CATSKGGTQRLEKLFF
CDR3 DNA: TGTGCCACCAGCAAGGGGGGGACCCAACGACTTGAAAAACTGTTTTTT

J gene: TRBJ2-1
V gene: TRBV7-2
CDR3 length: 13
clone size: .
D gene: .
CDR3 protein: CASSLARVDEQFF
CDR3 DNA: TGTGCCAGCAGCTTAGCGCGGGTCGATGAGCAGTTCTTC

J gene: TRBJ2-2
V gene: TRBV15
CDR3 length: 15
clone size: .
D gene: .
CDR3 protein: CATSRDSPGTGELFF
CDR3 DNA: TGTGCCACCAGCAGAGATTCCCCGGGCACCGGGGAGCTGTTTTTT

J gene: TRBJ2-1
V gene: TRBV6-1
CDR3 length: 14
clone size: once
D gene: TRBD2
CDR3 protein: CASSDRTSPNEQFF
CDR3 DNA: TGTGCCAGCAGTGATAGGACTAGTCCCAATGAGCAGTTCTTC

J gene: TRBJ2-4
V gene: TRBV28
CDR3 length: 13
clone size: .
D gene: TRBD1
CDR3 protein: CASSSGTGPIQYF
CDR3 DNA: TGTGCCAGCAGTTCCGGGACAGGCCCCATTCAGTACTTC

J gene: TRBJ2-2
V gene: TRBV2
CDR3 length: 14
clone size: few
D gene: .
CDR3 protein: CASRSSANTGELFF
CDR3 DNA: TGTGCCAGCAGGTCTAGCGCGAACACCGGGGAGCTGTTTTTT

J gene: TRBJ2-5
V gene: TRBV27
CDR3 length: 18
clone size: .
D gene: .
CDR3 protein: CASNLLGGCGGGEETQYF
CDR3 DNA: TGTGCCAGCAACCTTCTGGGCGGCTGCGGCGGAGGGGAAGAGACCCAGTACTTC

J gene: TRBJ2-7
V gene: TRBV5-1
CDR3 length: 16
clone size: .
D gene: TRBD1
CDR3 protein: CASSLVGGQGHYEQYF
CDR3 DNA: TGCGCCAGCAGCTTAGTAGGAGGACAGGGCCACTACGAGCAGTACTTC

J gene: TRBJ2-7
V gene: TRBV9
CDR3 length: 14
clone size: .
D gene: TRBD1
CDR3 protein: CASSVQGASYEQYF
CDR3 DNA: TGTGCCAGCAGCGTCCAGGGGGCGTCCTACGAGCAGTACTTC

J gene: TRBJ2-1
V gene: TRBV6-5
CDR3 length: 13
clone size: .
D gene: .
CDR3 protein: CASSWGGYNEQFF
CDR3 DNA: TGTGCCAGCAGTTGGGGCGGATACAATGAGCAGTTCTTC

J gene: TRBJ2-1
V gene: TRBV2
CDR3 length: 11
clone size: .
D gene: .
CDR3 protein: CASGRLGEQFF
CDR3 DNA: TGTGCCAGCGGTAGACTAGGAGAACAGTTCTTC

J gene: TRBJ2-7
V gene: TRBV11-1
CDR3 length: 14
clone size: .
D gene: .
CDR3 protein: CASSRLGLPYEQYF
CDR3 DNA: TGTGCCAGCAGCCGTCTGGGGCTACCCTACGAGCAGTACTTC

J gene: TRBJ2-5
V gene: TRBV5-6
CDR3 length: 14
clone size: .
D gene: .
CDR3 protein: CASSLLGSAETQYF
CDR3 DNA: TGTGCCAGCAGCTTGCTGGGTAGCGCAGAGACCCAGTACTTC

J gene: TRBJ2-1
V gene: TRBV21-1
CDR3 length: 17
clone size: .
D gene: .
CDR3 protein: CASSKGTSGGRYNEQFF
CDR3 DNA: TGTGCCAGCAGCAAGGGGACTAGCGGGGGTCGATACAATGAGCAGTTCTTC

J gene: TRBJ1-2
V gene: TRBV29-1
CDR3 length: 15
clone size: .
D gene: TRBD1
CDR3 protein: CSVGRQGNQNYGYTF
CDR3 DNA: TGCAGCGTTGGACGACAGGGGAACCAAAACTATGGCTACACCTTC

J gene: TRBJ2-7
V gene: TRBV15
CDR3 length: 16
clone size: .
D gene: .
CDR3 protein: CATSRGSFGNSVEQYF
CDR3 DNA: TGTGCCACCAGCAGAGGTTCATTCGGAAACAGTGTCGAGCAGTACTTC

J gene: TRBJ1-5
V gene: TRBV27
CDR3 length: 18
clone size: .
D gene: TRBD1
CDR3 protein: CASSSSPPDRGSNQPQHF
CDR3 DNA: TGTGCCAGCAGTTCATCGCCTCCGGACAGGGGAAGCAATCAGCCCCAGCATTTT

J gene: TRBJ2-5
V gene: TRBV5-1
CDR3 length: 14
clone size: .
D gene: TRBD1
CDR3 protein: CASSLTGGQETQYF
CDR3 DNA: TGCGCCAGCAGCCTTACAGGGGGGCAAGAGACCCAGTACTTC

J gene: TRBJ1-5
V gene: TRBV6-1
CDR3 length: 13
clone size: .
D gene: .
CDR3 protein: CASSKREKEPQHF
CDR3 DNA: TGTGCCAGCAGCAAGCGGGAGAAAGAGCCCCAGCATTTT

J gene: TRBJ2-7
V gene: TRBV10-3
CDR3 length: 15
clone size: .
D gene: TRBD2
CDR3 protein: CAIGLGGGAYREQYF
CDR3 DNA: TGTGCCATCGGCCTGGGCGGGGGGGCTTATCGCGAGCAGTACTTC

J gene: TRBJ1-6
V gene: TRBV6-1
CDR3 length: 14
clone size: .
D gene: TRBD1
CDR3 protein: CASIPGQGNSPLHF
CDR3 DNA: TGTGCCAGCATCCCCGGACAGGGCAATTCACCCCTCCACTTT

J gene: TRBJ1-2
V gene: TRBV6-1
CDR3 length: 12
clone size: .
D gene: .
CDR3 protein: CASSDRRYGYTF
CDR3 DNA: TGTGCCAGCAGTGACAGGCGTTATGGCTACACCTTC

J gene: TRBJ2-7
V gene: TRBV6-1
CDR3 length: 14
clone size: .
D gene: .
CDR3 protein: CASSESGRAYEQYF
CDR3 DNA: TGTGCCAGCAGTGAATCGGGCAGGGCCTACGAGCAGTACTTC

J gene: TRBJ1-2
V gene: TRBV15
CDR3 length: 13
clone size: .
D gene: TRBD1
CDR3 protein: CATSSDRNYGYTF
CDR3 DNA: TGTGCCACCAGCTCGGACAGGAACTATGGCTACACCTTC

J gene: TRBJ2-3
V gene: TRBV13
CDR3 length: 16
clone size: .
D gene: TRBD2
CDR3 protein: CASSLAREGGGDTQYF
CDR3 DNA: TGTGCCAGCAGCTTAGCGCGGGAGGGAGGGGGAGATACGCAGTATTTT

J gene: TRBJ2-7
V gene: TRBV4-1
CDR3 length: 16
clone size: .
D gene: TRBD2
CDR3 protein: CASSQGLAGVFYEQYF
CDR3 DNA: TGCGCCAGCAGCCAAGGACTAGCGGGAGTTTTTTACGAGCAGTACTTC

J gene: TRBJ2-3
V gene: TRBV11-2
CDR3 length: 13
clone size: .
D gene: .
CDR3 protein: CASSRLRTDTQYF
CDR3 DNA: TGTGCCAGCAGCCGACTGAGGACAGATACGCAGTATTTT

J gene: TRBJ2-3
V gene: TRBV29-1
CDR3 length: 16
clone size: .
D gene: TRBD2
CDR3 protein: CSVEPVRLAGGDTQYF
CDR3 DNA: TGCAGCGTTGAGCCGGTTAGACTAGCGGGAGGAGATACGCAGTATTTT

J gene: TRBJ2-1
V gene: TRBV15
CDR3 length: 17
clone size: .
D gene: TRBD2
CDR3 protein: CATSRAPSGTSYNEQFF
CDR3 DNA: TGTGCCACCAGCAGAGCCCCCAGCGGGACGTCCTACAATGAGCAGTTCTTC

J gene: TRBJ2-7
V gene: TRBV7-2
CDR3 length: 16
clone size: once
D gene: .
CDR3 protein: CASSNIFGFVAYEQYF
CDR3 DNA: TGTGCCAGCAGTAACATTTTCGGGTTCGTGGCCTACGAGCAGTACTTC

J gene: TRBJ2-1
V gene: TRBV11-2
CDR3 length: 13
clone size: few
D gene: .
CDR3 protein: CASSLDRGNEQFF
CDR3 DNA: TGTGCCAGCAGCTTAGATAGGGGAAATGAGCAGTTCTTC

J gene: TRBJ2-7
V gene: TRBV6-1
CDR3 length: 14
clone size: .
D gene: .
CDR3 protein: CASSGLSVTYEQYF
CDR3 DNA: TGTGCCAGCAGTGGGTTATCGGTAACCTACGAGCAGTACTTC

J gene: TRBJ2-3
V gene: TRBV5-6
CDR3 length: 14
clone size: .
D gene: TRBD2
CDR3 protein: CASSLLLSGRTQYF
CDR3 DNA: TGTGCCAGCAGCTTGCTGTTAAGCGGGAGGACGCAGTATTTT

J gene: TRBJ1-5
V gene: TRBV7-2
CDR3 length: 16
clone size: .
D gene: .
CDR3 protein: CASSSGGGGGNQPQHF
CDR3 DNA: TGTGCCAGCAGCTCCGGAGGCGGGGGTGGCAATCAGCCCCAGCATTTT

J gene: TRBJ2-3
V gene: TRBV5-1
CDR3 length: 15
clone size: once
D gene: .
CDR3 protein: CASSLERREGATQYF
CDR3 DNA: TGCGCCAGCAGCTTGGAACGAAGGGAAGGGGCTACGCAGTATTTT

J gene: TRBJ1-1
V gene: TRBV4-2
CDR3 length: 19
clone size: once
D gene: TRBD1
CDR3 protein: CASSQDHGRGLRFGTEAFF
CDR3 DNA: TGTGCCAGCAGCCAAGATCACGGCAGGGGGCTCAGGTTTGGCACTGAAGCTTTCTTT

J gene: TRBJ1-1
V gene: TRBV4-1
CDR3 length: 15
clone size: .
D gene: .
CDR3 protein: CASSSKGTVNTEAFF
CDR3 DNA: TGCGCCAGCAGCTCTAAAGGTACAGTGAACACTGAAGCTTTCTTT

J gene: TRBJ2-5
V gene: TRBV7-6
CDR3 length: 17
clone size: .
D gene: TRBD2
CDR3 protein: CASSLAVAGGWQETQYF
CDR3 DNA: TGTGCCAGCAGCTTAGCCGTAGCGGGAGGGTGGCAAGAGACCCAGTACTTC

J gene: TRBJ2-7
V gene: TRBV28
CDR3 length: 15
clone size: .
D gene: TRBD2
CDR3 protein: CASSFLLAGIYEQYF
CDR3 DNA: TGTGCCAGCAGTTTCCTACTAGCGGGGATCTACGAGCAGTACTTC

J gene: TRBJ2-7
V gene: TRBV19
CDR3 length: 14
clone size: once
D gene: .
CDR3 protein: CASSIRGFPYEQYF
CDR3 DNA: TGTGCCAGTAGTATACGGGGGTTCCCATACGAGCAGTACTTC

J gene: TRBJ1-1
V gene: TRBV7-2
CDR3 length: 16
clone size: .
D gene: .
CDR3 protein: CASSPGSGGRNTEAFF
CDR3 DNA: TGTGCCAGCAGCCCAGGCTCCGGGGGGCGGAATACTGAAGCTTTCTTT

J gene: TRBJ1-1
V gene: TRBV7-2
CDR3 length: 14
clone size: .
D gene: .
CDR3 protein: CASSLVREGTEAFF
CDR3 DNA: TGTGCCAGCAGCTTAGTCAGGGAAGGCACTGAAGCTTTCTTT

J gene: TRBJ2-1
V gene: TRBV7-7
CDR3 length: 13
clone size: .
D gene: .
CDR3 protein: CASSQDSYNEQFF
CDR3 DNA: TGTGCCAGCAGCCAGGACAGCTACAATGAGCAGTTCTTC

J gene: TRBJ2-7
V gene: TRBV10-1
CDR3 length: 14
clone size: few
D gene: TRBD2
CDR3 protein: CASSRTSGSNEQYF
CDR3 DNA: TGCGCCAGCAGCCGGACTAGCGGGAGCAACGAGCAGTACTTC

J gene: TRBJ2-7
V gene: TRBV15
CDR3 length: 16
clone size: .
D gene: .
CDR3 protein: CATSRDRSLGAYEQYF
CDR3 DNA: TGTGCCACCAGCAGAGATAGGAGCCTCGGAGCCTACGAGCAGTACTTC

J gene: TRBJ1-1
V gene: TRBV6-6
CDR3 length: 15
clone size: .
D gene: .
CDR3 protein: CASSWGDRRHTEAFF
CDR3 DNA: TGTGCCAGCAGCTGGGGAGACAGGCGCCACACTGAAGCTTTCTTT

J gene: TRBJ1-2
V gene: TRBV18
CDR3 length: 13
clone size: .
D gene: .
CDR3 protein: CASSPDTNYGYTF
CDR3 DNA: TGTGCCAGCTCACCAGACACTAACTATGGCTACACCTTC

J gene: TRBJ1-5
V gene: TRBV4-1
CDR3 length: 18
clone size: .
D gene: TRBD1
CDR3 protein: CASSQDEGDRALNQPQHF
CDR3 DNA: TGCGCCAGCAGCCAAGATGAGGGAGACAGGGCACTCAATCAGCCCCAGCATTTT

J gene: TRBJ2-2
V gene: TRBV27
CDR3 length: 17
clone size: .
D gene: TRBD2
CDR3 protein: CASLGTSGSANTGELFF
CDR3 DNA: TGTGCCAGCCTGGGGACTAGCGGGAGTGCGAACACCGGGGAGCTGTTTTTT

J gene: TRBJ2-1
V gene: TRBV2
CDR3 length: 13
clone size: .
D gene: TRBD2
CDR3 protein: CAGGRGGGNEQFF
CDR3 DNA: TGTGCCGGGGGCCGGGGGGGCGGCAATGAGCAGTTCTTC

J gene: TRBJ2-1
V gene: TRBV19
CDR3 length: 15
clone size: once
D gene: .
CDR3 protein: CASSIGPASTNEQFF
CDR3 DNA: TGTGCCAGTAGTATAGGGCCGGCTAGCACCAATGAGCAGTTCTTC